This entry concerns a single TCR beta chain. Its antigen is still unknown. Germline assignment: CDR1 SGHRS and CDR2 YFSETQ. The CDR3 is 16 amino acids. V was pared by 1 base and J by 0 bases, with 4 bases of the junction left unmatched. This sample is drawn from a study of siplizumab effects on memory and regulatory T cells. Broader study findings: Proliferating clones, CD4+ or CD8+, lacked an assignable naive or memory phenotype in roughly 80-96% of cases. Most alloreactive clones went unmapped to unstimulated subsets; only a minor fraction mapped. Naive T cells, seemingly more diverse than memory cells, seemed major alloresponse contributors.

TCR templates, roughly 10^5 per sample, were assayed. Data came from immunoSEQ multiplex PCR; TCRdb stores just in-frame clones and leaves some out. The sample includes about 100,000 clones, around 93% of them seen just once. The source is a human donor in good health. Sequencing input: non-Treg CD4+ T cells sorted from blood. V usage is TRBV5-1 and J usage is TRBJ2-3; 8 nucleotides agree with TRBD2. For the CDR3, the DNA is TGCGCCAGCAGCTTGTTTACTAGCGGTAGCACAGATACGCAGTATTTT. It encodes CASSLFTSGSTDTQYF.